This T cell receptor beta chain is drawn from a study of PD-1 blockade in classical Hodgkin lymphoma. Time point given: newly diagnosed, previously untreated cHL patient sample. Acting as the comparison were PBMCs from newly diagnosed, untreated classical Hodgkin lymphoma. Trimming left V 4 bases short and J 4 bases short, with 11 bases between. This CDR3 contains 13 residues. Germline CDR1 SGHTA, CDR2 FQGNSA. Libraries were prepared by immunoSEQ multiplex PCR; TCRdb keeps only in-frame clonotypes and omits some of them. Among about 28,000 clones listed, about 89% were seen once. As for this clone: The antigen is undetermined.

Study-wide findings and caveats: Healthy donors reportedly exceeded newly diagnosed patients in baseline TCR diversity.

The receptor comes from a human donor with classical Hodgkin lymphoma. The specimen sequenced was peripheral blood mononuclear cells (PBMCs). This chain joins TRBV7-2 and TRBJ2-7; D unresolved. CDR3 residues: CASSYDRQYEQYF. CDR3 bases: TGTGCCAGCAGCTACGACCGGCAGTACGAGCAGTACTTC.